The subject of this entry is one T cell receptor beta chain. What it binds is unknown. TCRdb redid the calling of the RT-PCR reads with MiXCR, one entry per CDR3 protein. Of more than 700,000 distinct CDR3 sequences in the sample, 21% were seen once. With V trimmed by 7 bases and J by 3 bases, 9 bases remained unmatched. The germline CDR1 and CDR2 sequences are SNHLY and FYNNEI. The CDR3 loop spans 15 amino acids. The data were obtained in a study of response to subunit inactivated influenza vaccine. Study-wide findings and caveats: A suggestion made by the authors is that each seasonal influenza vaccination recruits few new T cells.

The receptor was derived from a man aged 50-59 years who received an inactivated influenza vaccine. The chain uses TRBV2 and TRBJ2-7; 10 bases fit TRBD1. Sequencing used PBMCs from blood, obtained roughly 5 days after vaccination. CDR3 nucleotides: TGTGCCAGCAAGCCCGGGACAGGGGACCTCTACGAGCAGTACTTC. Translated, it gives CASKPGTGDLYEQYF.